This is a list of T cell receptor beta chains from one sample in a study of blood T cell repertoires in COVID-19. Repertoires were generated with immunoSEQ multiplex PCR, while TCRdb's copy carries only in-frame clones and drops some. The repertoire holds some 38,000 clones, with 75% to 90% as singletons. The material sequenced was peripheral blood. The receptors were gathered from a man aged 70 or older with acute or convalescent COVID-19. CDR3s leave out the opening cysteine and the closing phenylalanine or tryptophan. For some rows the clone size is stated as once, few or many, or as a class when expanded; others skip it.

14	TRBV27	TRBJ2-7	once	ASNFRRRDRPYEQY
11	TRBV28	TRBJ2-7	-	ASSLDSSYEQY
13	TRBV6-1	TRBJ2-1	-	ASSEELRGPNEQF
11	TRBV9	TRBJ2-7	once	AISQREAEEQY
14	TRBV15	TRBJ2-5	-	ATSRPDRGSIMSQY
17	TRBV7-6	TRBJ2-2	-	ASSPYPQGASLGTGELF
13	TRBV19	TRBJ1-4	-	ASNKLSATNEKLF
12	TRBV6-5	TRBJ2-7	-	ASSSPGLTYEQY
14	TRBV18	TRBJ2-1	-	ASSPPSRKDYNEQF
11	TRBV27	TRBJ2-7	-	ASRPLTGEEQY
11	TRBV11-2	TRBJ2-5	-	ASRPHRGETQY
12	TRBV2	TRBJ1-2	-	ASSANGQNYGYT
13	TRBV6-1	TRBJ2-5	-	ASSEALRGSETQY
11	TRBV5-1	TRBJ2-5	once	ASSFQGRETQY
13	TRBV18	TRBJ2-7	-	ASSPRQGGAYEQY
13	TRBV5-1	TRBJ2-1	once	ASSHGTVSYNEQF
14	TRBV7-9	TRBJ2-7	-	ASSPLGAGGSYEQY
12	TRBV29-1	TRBJ2-5	-	SVPGLASQETQY
15	TRBV19	TRBJ1-5	-	ASSRGAGQRSSQPQH
13	TRBV6-5	TRBJ2-2	-	ASSYSEGGTGELF
14	TRBV9	TRBJ2-1	-	ASSVASGNSYNEQF
12	TRBV5-1	TRBJ2-7	-	ASSLGPRTYEQY
11	TRBV28	TRBJ1-2	once	ASSGTGEGGYT
12	TRBV10-3	TRBJ1-1	-	AISSTGGAGEAF
13	TRBV7-7	TRBJ2-7	-	ASSPSGGGKGEQY
12	TRBV7-9	TRBJ2-2	few	ASSHGLYTGELF
14	TRBV7-9	TRBJ2-5	-	ASSLGAGDAQETQY
12	TRBV5-6	TRBJ2-7	-	ASSLDTGLGEQY
10	TRBV27	TRBJ2-1	-	ASSWRQGEQF
13	TRBV3-1/TRBV3-2	TRBJ2-1	-	ASSQAGGPYNEQF
12	TRBV27	TRBJ1-2	once	ASSLRGSGGGYT
13	TRBV14	TRBJ2-5	-	ASSLYRDRKETQY
12	TRBV18	TRBJ2-7	-	ASSPSGRLGEQY
15	TRBV9	TRBJ2-7	-	ASSVGGSGSYSYEQY
13	TRBV18	TRBJ2-3	-	ASSPRQGISDTQY
13	TRBV11-2	TRBJ2-7	-	ASSSYSGRFYEQY
13	TRBV25-1	TRBJ1-4	-	ASSEGQGGGEKLF
15	TRBV5-1	TRBJ2-4	-	ASSFRQGLGAKNIQY
13	TRBV7-6	TRBJ2-3	-	ASSLGGEMADTQY
11	TRBV29-1	TRBJ1-1	-	SATTGPNTEAF
15	TRBV4-3	TRBJ2-7	-	ASSQKGTGDPPYEQY